This record concerns one TCR beta chain sequence. The antigen is unknown. Up to 2 ug genomic DNA was used for TCRB CDR3 amplification. The primer mix had 60 V beta and 13 J beta primers. TCRdb keeps only in-frame clones here, not all; method: immunoSEQ multiplex PCR. The data hold fewer than 90,000 clones, with roughly 80% observed a single time. The data were taken from a study of glioma-infiltrating T cells after dendritic cell vaccination. Overall study: Patients received autologous tumor lysate-pulsed dendritic cell vaccination between about 2002 and 2013. Study-wide results and limits: No direct clonality-survival link was found; a diverse polyclonal response may matter.

Time point here: after dendritic cell vaccination, including at tumor progression/relapse. This TCR was sampled from a human donor with glioblastoma. The sequencing here drew on blood, taken after dendritic cell vaccination.

The CDR3 DNA follows: TGTGCCAGCAGGGAAAAACAGGGTCCCCTCCACTTT. Translating gives CASREKQGPLHF. The V call is TRBV27, the J call TRBJ1-6; tentative D call: TRBD1 (6 bases). Per the germline V gene, CDR1 is MNHEY and CDR2 is SMNVEV (reference sequence). The CDR3 has 12 residues. The V and J ends lost 6 bases and 13 bases respectively, with 13 bases between them.